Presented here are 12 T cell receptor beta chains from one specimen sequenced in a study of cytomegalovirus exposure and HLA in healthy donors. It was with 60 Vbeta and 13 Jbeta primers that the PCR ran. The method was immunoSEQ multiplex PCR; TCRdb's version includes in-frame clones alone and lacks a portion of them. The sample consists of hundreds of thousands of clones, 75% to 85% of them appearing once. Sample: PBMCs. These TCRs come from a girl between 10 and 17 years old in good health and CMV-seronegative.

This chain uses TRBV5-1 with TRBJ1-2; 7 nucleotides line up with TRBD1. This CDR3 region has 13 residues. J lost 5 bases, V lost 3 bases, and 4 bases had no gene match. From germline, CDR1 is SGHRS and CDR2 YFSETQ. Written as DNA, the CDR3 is TGCGCCAGCAGCTCCGGACAGGATTATGGCTACACCTTC. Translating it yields CASSSGQDYGYTF.

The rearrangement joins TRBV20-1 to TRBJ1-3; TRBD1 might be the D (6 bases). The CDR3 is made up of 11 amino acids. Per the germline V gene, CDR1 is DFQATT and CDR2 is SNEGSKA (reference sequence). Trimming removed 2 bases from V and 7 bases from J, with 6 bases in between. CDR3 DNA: TGCAGTGCTAGAAGGGGGAACACCATATATTTT. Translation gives CSARRGNTIYF.

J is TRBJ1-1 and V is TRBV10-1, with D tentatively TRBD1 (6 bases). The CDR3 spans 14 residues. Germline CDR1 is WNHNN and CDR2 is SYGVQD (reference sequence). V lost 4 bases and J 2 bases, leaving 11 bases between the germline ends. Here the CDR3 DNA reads TGCGCCAGCAGTGCCGGGACATTAAACACTGAAGCTTTCTTT. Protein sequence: CASSAGTLNTEAFF.

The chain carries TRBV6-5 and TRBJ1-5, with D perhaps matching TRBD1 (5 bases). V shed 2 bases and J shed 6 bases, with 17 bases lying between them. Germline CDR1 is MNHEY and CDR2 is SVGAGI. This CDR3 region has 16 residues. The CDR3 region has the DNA TGTGCCAGCAGTTACCGGGTCCCCCCGCAGGGTCAGCCCCAGCATTTT. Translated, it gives CASSYRVPPQGQPQHF.

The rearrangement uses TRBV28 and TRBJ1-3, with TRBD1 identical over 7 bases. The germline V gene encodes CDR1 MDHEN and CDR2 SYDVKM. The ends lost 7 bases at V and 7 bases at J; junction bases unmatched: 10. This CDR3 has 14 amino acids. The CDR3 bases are TGTGCCAGCAAAAGACAGGGTGGTTCGAACACCATATATTTT. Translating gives CASKRQGGSNTIYF.

CDR3 nucleotides: TGTGCCAGCGATTCGGGGACAGGCACCCAGCATTTT. Translated: CASDSGTGTQHF. The chain joins TRBV28 to TRBJ1-5, with 8 nucleotides matching TRBD1. The CDR3 covers 12 residues. Trimming cost V 8 bases and J 11 bases; bases outside gene matches: 8. Germline values: CDR1 MDHEN, CDR2 SYDVKM. Based on the CDR3 plus reference TRBV28 and TRBJ1-5, the full variable domain is DVKVTQSSRYLVKRTGEKVFLECVQDMDHENMFWYRQDPGLGLRLIYFSYDVKMKEKGDIPEGYSVSREKKERFSLILESASTNQTSMYLCASDSGTGTQHFGDGTRLSIL.

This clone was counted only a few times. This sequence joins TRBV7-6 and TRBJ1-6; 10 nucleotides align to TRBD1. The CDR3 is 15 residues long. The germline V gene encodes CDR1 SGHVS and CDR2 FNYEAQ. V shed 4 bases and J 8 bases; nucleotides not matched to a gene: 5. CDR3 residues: CASSSRTGGDSPLHF. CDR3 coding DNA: TGTGCCAGCAGCTCGCGGACAGGGGGAGATTCACCCCTCCACTTT.

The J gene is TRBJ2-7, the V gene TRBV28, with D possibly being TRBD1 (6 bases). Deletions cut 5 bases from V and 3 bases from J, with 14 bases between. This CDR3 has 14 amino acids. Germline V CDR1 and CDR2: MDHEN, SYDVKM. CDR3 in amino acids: CASSRSQGRYEQYF. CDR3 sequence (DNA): TGTGCCAGCAGTCGATCACAGGGACGCTACGAGCAGTACTTC.

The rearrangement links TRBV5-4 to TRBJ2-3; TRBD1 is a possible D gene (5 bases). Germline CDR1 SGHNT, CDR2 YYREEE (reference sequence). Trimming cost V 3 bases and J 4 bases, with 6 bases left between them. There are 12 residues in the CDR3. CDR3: CASSSRADTQYF. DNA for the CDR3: TGTGCCAGCAGCTCCAGGGCAGATACGCAGTATTTT.

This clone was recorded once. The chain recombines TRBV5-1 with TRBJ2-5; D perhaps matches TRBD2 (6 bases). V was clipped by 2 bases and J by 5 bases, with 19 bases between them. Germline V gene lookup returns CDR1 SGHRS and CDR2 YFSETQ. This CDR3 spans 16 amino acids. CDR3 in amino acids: CASSFSTGSFAETQYF. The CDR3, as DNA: TGCGCCAGCAGCTTCTCTACCGGGAGCTTCGCGGAGACCCAGTACTTC.

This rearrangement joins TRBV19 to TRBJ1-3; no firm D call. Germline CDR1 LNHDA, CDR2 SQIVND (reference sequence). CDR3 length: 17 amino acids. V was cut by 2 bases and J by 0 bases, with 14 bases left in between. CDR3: CASSISSEGFSGNTIYF. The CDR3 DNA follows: TGTGCCAGTAGTATATCATCGGAGGGTTTCTCTGGAAACACCATATATTTT.

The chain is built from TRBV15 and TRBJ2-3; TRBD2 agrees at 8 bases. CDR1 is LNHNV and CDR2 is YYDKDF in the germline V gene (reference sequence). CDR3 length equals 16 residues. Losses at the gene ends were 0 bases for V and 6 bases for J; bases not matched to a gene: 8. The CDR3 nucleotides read TGTGCCACCAGCAGAGATCAGCGGGAGATAGTTGATACGCAGTATTTT. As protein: CATSRDQREIVDTQYF.